Ten or more counts support the clone carrying this T cell receptor (beta chain). The antigen is undetermined. This specimen comes from a study of blood T cells in healthy people across ages. In the study overall: There was about one barcoded beta molecule captured by template switching per two T cells.

Germline V gene lookup returns CDR1 DFQATT and CDR2 SNEGSKA (reference sequence). This CDR3 contains 14 residues. V was clipped by 0 bases and J by 7 bases, with 13 bases between them. Ten milliliters of peripheral blood were drawn from each donor. PCR was performed a second time for roughly 7 to 11 cycles using a sample-barcoded 5' primer and a J-beta primer mix. Sequencing of every sample gave 2.5 million or more CDR3-containing paired-end reads. From the 5' RACE reads, TCRdb called clonotypes with MiXCR, one entry per CDR3 protein. The sample shows approximately 680,000 distinct CDR3 sequences, 32% of them seen only once. Findings and limits, study-wide: Measured against age, TCR beta diversity per million T cells decreased in a roughly linear manner.

The sample comprised blood. The sequence derives from an elderly woman in good health. The chain joins TRBV20-1 to TRBJ1-5; maybe TRBD1 (6 bases). The CDR3 protein is CSARDPGAHQPQHF. DNA of the CDR3: TGCAGTGCTAGAGATCCGGGGGCGCACCAGCCCCAGCATTTT.